The 10 T cell receptor beta chains given below trace back to one sample, sequenced in a study of control samples from healthy donors and cancer patients. Using immunoSEQ multiplex PCR, the repertoire was profiled, and TCRdb retains in-frame clones only, with some absent. The sample has tens of thousands of clones; around 87% are singletons. Source material: PBMCs. The receptors shown here come from a woman aged 40 to 50 with lung cancer.

This clone was counted between two and nine times. V usage is TRBV7-9 and J usage is TRBJ1-2; 8 bases fit TRBD1. Per germline, CDR1 SEHNR and CDR2 FQNEAQ (reference sequence). The trim removed 7 bases at V and 4 bases at J, leaving 2 bases unmatched. This CDR3 is built from 12 residues. The DNA of the CDR3 is TGTGCCAGCACGACAGGGGTCTATGGCTACACCTTC. This codes for CASTTGVYGYTF.

The chain joins TRBV2 to TRBJ2-2; 14 nucleotides line up with TRBD2. Trimming cost V 6 bases and J 5 bases; bases outside gene matches: 8. CDR1 and CDR2 (germline): SNHLY, FYNNEI. The CDR3 consists of 17 residues. The CDR3 protein is CASSFGLAGGATGELFF. CDR3 DNA sequence: TGTGCCAGCAGCTTCGGACTAGCGGGGGGCGCGACCGGGGAGCTGTTTTTT.

CDR3 sequence: CASSPATPHRVPSYEQYF. The DNA for the CDR3 is TGTGCCAGCAGCCCCGCGACTCCTCATCGGGTCCCCTCCTACGAGCAGTACTTC. The rearrangement links TRBV25-1 to TRBJ2-7, with D hard to call. This CDR3 region has 18 residues. CDR1 and CDR2 from the germline V gene are MGHDK and SYGVNS. Between the trimmed V and J ends, which lost 6 bases and 0 bases, there was a span of 24 bases.

The rearrangement uses TRBV6-1 and TRBJ1-2; TRBD1 aligns across 7 bases. Per the germline V gene, CDR1 is MNHNS and CDR2 is SASEGT. V shed 1 base, J shed 5 bases, and the junction held 1 base outside the gene matches. This CDR3 is built from 13 residues. The CDR3 sequence is CASSEGTGYGYTF. The CDR3 DNA is TGTGCCAGCAGTGAAGGGACAGGATATGGCTACACCTTC.

The CDR3 nucleotides read TGTGCCAGCAGTAACTACCGGGCCCCTAGCGAGACCCAGTACTTC. This codes for CASSNYRAPSETQYF. The J gene is TRBJ2-5, the V gene TRBV6-5, with D tentatively TRBD2 (5 bases). This CDR3 is 15 amino acids long. The V gene's germline CDR1 is MNHEY and CDR2 SVGAGI. Trimming pared 5 bases from V and 5 bases from J, leaving 18 bases between.

The genes are TRBV27 and TRBJ2-2, with D tentatively TRBD2 (7 bases). The length of the CDR3 is 18 residues. Germline values: CDR1 MNHEY, CDR2 SMNVEV (reference sequence). V gave up 5 bases and J gave up 1 base, with 20 bases separating them. In DNA, the CDR3 is TGTGCCAGCAGTCCCTTGGTCGGGGGGCAAGGGAACACCGGGGAGCTGTTTTTT. Protein product: CASSPLVGGQGNTGELFF.

This clone was recorded once. The chain combines TRBV15 with TRBJ1-5, with D unresolved. Germline CDR1 is LNHNV and CDR2 is YYDKDF (reference sequence). The CDR3 is 15 residues long. Deletions cut 1 base from V and 5 bases from J, with 12 bases between. CDR3 loop: CATSRVRGPDQPQHF. CDR3 in DNA: TGTGCCACCAGCAGAGTACGAGGGCCGGATCAGCCCCAGCATTTT.

The chain employs TRBV28 and TRBJ1-1; TRBD1 agrees at 7 bases. This CDR3 has 17 amino acids. Germline-derived CDR1 and CDR2 are MDHEN and SYDVKM. With 1 base clipped from V and 0 bases from J, the junction kept 8 bases outside the gene matches. This CDR3 is CASSLFTTGHLNTEAFF. Here the CDR3 DNA reads TGTGCCAGCAGTTTATTCACGACAGGGCACTTGAACACTGAAGCTTTCTTT.

The V call is TRBV19, the J call TRBJ1-3; D uncertain. Germline V CDR1 and CDR2: LNHDA, SQIVND (reference sequence). The ends were cut back, 6 bases at V and 0 bases at J, with 12 bases in the middle. The CDR3 has 15 residues. CDR3 nucleotide sequence: TGTGCCAGTAGACCGGACGCGAGCTCTGGAAACACCATATATTTT. This translates into CASRPDASSGNTIYF.

V usage is TRBV19 and J usage is TRBJ1-2; 12 bases agree with TRBD1. There are 17 residues in the CDR3. CDR1 is LNHDA and CDR2 is SQIVND in the germline V gene (reference sequence). The V segment lost 4 bases and the J segment 8 bases; nucleotides outside the gene matches: 14. This CDR3 is CASSTDAGTGGVRGYTF. The CDR3 coding sequence is TGTGCCAGTAGTACCGACGCCGGGACAGGGGGCGTGAGGGGCTACACCTTC. The variable domain in full, completed from reference TRBV19 and TRBJ1-2, reads DGGITQSPKYLFRKEGQNVTLSCEQNLNHDAMYWYRQDPGQGLRLIYYSQIVNDFQKGDIAEGYSVSREKKESFPLTVTSAQKNPTAFYLCASSTDAGTGGVRGYTFGSGTRLTVV.